These 14 T cell receptor beta chains originate from one sample sequenced in a study of cytomegalovirus exposure and HLA in healthy donors. This PCR relied on a set of 60 Vbeta primers and 13 Jbeta primers. Sequencing was performed with immunoSEQ multiplex PCR; in TCRdb, only in-frame clones are kept and a portion is missing. The sample holds approximately 160,000 clones, 68% seen once. The specimen was PBMCs. These TCRs come from a man in his fifties or sixties in good health and CMV-seronegative.

The chain employs TRBV5-8 and TRBJ1-5, with TRBD1 matching over 7 bases. The ends lost 1 base at V and 0 bases at J; junction bases unmatched: 7. CDR1 SGHTS and CDR2 YDEGEE come from the germline V gene. The CDR3 is 17 amino acids. The CDR3 DNA reads TGTGCCAGCAGCTTGTGGACAGGCCGATATAGCAATCAGCCCCAGCATTTT. Translated, it gives CASSLWTGRYSNQPQHF.

The V and J genes are TRBV4-3 and TRBJ2-7; tentative D call: TRBD2 (5 bases). The V and J ends lost 0 bases and 1 base respectively, with 16 bases between them. The CDR3 loop spans 17 amino acids. Germline lookup yields CDR1 LGHNA and CDR2 YSLEER. The CDR3 region is CASSQDLAGGVSYEQYF. Here the CDR3 DNA reads TGCGCCAGCAGCCAAGATTTGGCGGGCGGCGTTTCCTACGAGCAGTACTTC.

V is TRBV28 and J is TRBJ2-3; maybe TRBD1 (5 bases). V lost 8 bases and J lost 5, with 11 bases in between. The CDR3 has 12 amino acids. From germline, CDR1 is MDHEN and CDR2 SYDVKM. CDR3 DNA sequence: TGTGCCAGCGGGGCTCGTTTAGATACGCAGTATTTT. Its protein is CASGARLDTQYF.

The chain has TRBV7-3 and TRBJ2-2, with D unresolved. The ends were cut back, 3 bases at V and 6 bases at J, with 5 bases in the middle. The CDR3 is made up of 12 amino acids. Germline V gives CDR1 SGHTA, CDR2 FQGTGA. The CDR3 is CASSFRSGELFF. The CDR3 coding sequence is TGTGCCAGCAGCTTTAGATCCGGGGAGCTGTTTTTT.

The chain couples TRBV7-9 to TRBJ1-1; D may be TRBD1 (5 bases). Trimming pared 5 bases from V and 8 bases from J, leaving 15 bases between. The CDR3 spans 13 residues. Per germline, CDR1 SEHNR and CDR2 FQNEAQ (reference sequence). As DNA, the CDR3 is TGTGCCAGCAGCCCTTCTAGGAGGGACGAAGCTTTCTTT. It yields the protein CASSPSRRDEAFF.

This clone was found a few times. The gene calls are TRBV2 and TRBJ1-4; weak D call: TRBD1 (6 bases). V was trimmed by 6 bases and J by 3 bases, leaving 14 bases between them. In germline, CDR1 is SNHLY, CDR2 FYNNEI. The CDR3 totals 15 residues. The DNA of the CDR3 is TGTGCCAGCAGCGTACAGGGTAGGGCTAATGAAAAACTGTTTTTT. This translates into CASSVQGRANEKLFF. The full variable domain, in which reference TRBV2 and TRBJ1-4 provide the parts outside the CDR3, is EPEVTQTPSHQVTQMGQEVILRCVPISNHLYFYWYRQILGQKVEFLVSFYNNEISEKSEIFDDQFSVERPDGSNFTLKIRSTKLEDSAMYFCASSVQGRANEKLFFGSGTQLSVL.

This clone showed up just a few times. V usage is TRBV6-5 and J usage is TRBJ1-1; maybe TRBD1 (6 bases). V dropped 5 bases and J dropped 10 bases, with 14 bases sitting between them. CDR1 is MNHEY and CDR2 is SVGAGI in the germline V gene. The CDR3 contains 12 residues. DNA for the CDR3: TGTGCCAGCAGTACCGGACAGTTTCGAGCTTTCTTT. As protein: CASSTGQFRAFF.

The sample holds a few counts of this clone. The V and J genes are TRBV6-1 and TRBJ1-1; TRBD1 is a possible D gene (6 bases). The CDR3 totals 12 residues. Trimming took 3 bases from V and 6 from J, leaving 8 bases between them. Per germline, CDR1 MNHNS and CDR2 SASEGT. CDR3 nucleotide sequence: TGTGCCAGCAGTGACAACAGGGCTGAAGCTTTCTTT. Its protein product is CASSDNRAEAFF.

The chain joins TRBV9 to TRBJ1-1; D call uncertain. CDR3 length: 13 amino acids. Per germline, CDR1 SGDLS and CDR2 YYNGEE. Trimming removed 2 bases from V and 5 bases from J, with 10 bases in between. In DNA form, the CDR3 reads TGTGCCAGCAGCGTGAATGAGATTACTGAAGCTTTCTTT. Amino acid sequence: CASSVNEITEAFF.

The genes are TRBV10-3 and TRBJ1-1, with 9 bases identical to TRBD1. This CDR3 is built from 20 residues. V shed 2 bases and J 4 bases; nucleotides not matched to a gene: 20. The germline gives CDR1 ENHRY, CDR2 SYGVKD. CDR3 region: CAISEPPLFSPTGGTTEAFF. The CDR3 DNA is TGTGCCATCAGTGAGCCGCCCTTATTCTCCCCGACAGGGGGAACCACTGAAGCTTTCTTT.

This sequence joins TRBV7-3 and TRBJ1-6; 12 bases align to TRBD1. In germline, CDR1 is SGHTA, CDR2 FQGTGA. The CDR3 loop spans 15 amino acids. J was trimmed by 10 bases and V by 5 bases; bases with no gene match: 6. CDR3 loop: CASSQGQGAMSPLHF. In nucleotides, the CDR3 is TGTGCCAGCAGCCAGGGACAGGGGGCAATGTCACCCCTCCACTTT.

The chain couples TRBV5-1 to TRBJ2-1, with TRBD2 identical over 13 bases. Germline lookup yields CDR1 SGHRS and CDR2 YFSETQ. J was trimmed by 9 bases and V by 5 bases; bases with no gene match: 5. This CDR3 comprises 14 residues. CDR3 bases: TGCGCCAGCAGTTCCGGACTAGCGGGGGTTGAGCAGTTCTTC. This encodes CASSSGLAGVEQFF.

CDR3 residues: CASSATSGTSFF. DNA of the CDR3: TGCGCCAGCAGTGCCACTAGCGGTACGTCGTTCTTC. The chain employs TRBV10-1 and TRBJ2-1; 8 bases map to TRBD2. CDR1 WNHNN and CDR2 SYGVQD come from the germline V gene (reference sequence). This CDR3 has 12 amino acids. The V segment lost 4 bases and the J segment 15 bases; nucleotides outside the gene matches: 8.

The chain recombines TRBV7-9 with TRBJ2-3; possible D gene TRBD2, 5 bases. The V end was cut by 2 bases, the J end by 6 bases, with 18 bases between. The CDR3 runs 16 residues. Germline assignment: CDR1 SEHNR and CDR2 FQNEAQ (reference sequence). CDR3 bases: TGTGCCAGCAGCTTACAACAATTCGGACGAGGGGATACGCAGTATTTT. As protein: CASSLQQFGRGDTQYF. The full variable domain, in which reference TRBV7-9 and TRBJ2-3 provide the parts outside the CDR3, is DTGVSQNPRHKITKRGQNVTFRCDPISEHNRLYWYRQTLGQGPEFLTYFQNEAQLEKSRLLSDRFSAERPKGSFSTLEIQRTEQGDSAMYLCASSLQQFGRGDTQYFGPGTRLTVL.